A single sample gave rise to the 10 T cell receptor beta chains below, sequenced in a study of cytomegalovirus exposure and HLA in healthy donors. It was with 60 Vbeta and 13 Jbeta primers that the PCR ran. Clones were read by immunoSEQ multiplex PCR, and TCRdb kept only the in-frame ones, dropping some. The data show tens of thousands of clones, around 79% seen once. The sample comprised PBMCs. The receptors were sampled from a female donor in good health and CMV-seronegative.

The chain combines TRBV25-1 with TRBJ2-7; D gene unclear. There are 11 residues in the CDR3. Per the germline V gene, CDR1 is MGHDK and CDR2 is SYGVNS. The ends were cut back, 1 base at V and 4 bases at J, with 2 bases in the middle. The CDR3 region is CASSESYEQYF. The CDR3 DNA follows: TGTGCCAGCAGTGAATCTTACGAGCAGTACTTC.

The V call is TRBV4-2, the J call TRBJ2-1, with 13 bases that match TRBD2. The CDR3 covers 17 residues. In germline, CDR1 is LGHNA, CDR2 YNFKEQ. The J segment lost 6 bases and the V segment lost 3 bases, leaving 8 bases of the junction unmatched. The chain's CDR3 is CASSQDGRTSGSNEQFF. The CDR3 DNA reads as TGTGCCAGCAGCCAGGACGGCCGGACTAGCGGGAGCAATGAGCAGTTCTTC.

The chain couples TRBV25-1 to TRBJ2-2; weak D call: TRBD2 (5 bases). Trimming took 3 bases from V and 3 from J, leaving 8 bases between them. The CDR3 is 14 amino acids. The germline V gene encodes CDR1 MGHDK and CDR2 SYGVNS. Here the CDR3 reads CASSDTRDTGELFF. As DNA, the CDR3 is TGTGCCAGCAGTGACACTAGGGACACCGGGGAGCTGTTTTTT. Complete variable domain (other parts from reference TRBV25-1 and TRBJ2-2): EADIYQTPRYLVIGTGKKITLECSQTMGHDKMYWYQQDPGMELHLIHYSYGVNSTEKGDLSSESTVSRIRTEHFPLTLESARPSHTSQYLCASSDTRDTGELFFGEGSRLTVL.

The CDR3 loop reads CASRGQPNTGELFF. The DNA for the CDR3 is TGTGCCAGCCGGGGACAGCCGAACACCGGGGAGCTGTTTTTT. J is TRBJ2-2 and V is TRBV2; 7 bases match TRBD1. The CDR3 covers 14 residues. With V trimmed by 8 bases and J by 0 bases, 3 bases remained unmatched. CDR1 SNHLY and CDR2 FYNNEI come from the germline V gene.

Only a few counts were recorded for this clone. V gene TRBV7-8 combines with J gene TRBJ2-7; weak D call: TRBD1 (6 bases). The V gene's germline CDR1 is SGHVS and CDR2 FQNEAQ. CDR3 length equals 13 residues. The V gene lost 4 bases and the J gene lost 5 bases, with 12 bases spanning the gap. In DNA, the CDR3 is TGTGCCAGCAGCTCTACAGGGCGGCACGAGCAGTACTTC. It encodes CASSSTGRHEQYF.

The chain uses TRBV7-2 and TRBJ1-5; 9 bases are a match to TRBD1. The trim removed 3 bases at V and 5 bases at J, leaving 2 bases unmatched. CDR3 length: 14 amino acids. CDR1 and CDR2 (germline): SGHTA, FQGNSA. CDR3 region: CASSLWTGDQPQHF. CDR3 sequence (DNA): TGTGCCAGCAGCTTGTGGACAGGGGATCAGCCCCAGCATTTT.

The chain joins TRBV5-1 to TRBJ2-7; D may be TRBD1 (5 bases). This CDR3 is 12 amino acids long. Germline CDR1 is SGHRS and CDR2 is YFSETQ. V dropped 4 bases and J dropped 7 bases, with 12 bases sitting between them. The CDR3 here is CASSPDRDEQYF. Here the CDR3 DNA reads TGCGCCAGCAGCCCAGACAGAGATGAGCAGTACTTC.

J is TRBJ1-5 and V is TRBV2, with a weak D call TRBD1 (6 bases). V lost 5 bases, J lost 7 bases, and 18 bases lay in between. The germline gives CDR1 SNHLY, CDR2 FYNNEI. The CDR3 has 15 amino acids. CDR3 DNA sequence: TGTGCCAGCAGTAGACAGGTCCCAACGGTCCAGCCCCAGCATTTT. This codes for CASSRQVPTVQPQHF.

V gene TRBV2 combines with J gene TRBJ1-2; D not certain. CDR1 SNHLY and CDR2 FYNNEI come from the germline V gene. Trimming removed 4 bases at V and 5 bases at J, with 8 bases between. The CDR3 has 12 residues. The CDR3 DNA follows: TGTGCCAGCAGTGGAGAGACATATGGCTACACCTTC. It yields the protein CASSGETYGYTF.

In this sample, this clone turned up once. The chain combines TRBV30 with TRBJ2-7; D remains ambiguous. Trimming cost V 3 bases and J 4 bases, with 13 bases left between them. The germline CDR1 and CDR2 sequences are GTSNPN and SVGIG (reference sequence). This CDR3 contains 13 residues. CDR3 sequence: CAWRISVSYEQYF. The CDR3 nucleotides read TGTGCCTGGAGAATCAGTGTATCTTACGAGCAGTACTTC.